The 11 T cell receptor beta chains presented below share a single source sample, sequenced in a study of T cell responses to AZD1222 COVID-19 vaccine. The assay was immunoSEQ multiplex PCR, and TCRdb's table has in-frame clones only and misses some. Counted here are about 140,000 clones, less than 95% occurring once; the ten biggest clones make up about 5.9%. The sample was peripheral blood, taken 28 days after the second AZD1222 dose. All receptors come from an adult who received the AZD1222 COVID-19 vaccine.

The V gene is TRBV7-2, the J gene TRBJ1-3; no firm D call. CDR1 is SGHTA and CDR2 is FQGNSA in the germline V gene. CDR3 length: 14 residues. With 3 bases removed from V and 3 bases from J, the gap between germline ends came to 9 bases. The CDR3 DNA is TGTGCCAGCAGCTTGGTTGTCGTTGGAAACACCATATATTTT. Translated, it gives CASSLVVVGNTIYF.

This rearrangement joins TRBV10-3 to TRBJ1-4; the D is unclear. V lost 4 bases and J 7 bases, leaving 13 bases between the germline ends. Germline V gene sequence: CDR1 ENHRY, CDR2 SYGVKD. The CDR3 spans 14 residues. CDR3 protein: CAISGTPSGEKLFF. DNA of the CDR3: TGTGCCATCAGTGGGACGCCCTCCGGTGAAAAACTGTTTTTT.

The V gene is TRBV5-5, the J gene TRBJ2-6, with a weak D call TRBD2 (5 bases). The length of the CDR3 is 17 residues. V was trimmed by 2 bases and J by 0 bases, leaving 12 bases between them. The germline V gene has CDR1 SGHKS and CDR2 YYEKEE (reference sequence). CDR3 residues: CASSFRRSDSGANVLTF. For the CDR3, the DNA is TGTGCCAGCAGCTTTAGGAGGAGCGACTCTGGGGCCAACGTCCTGACTTTC.

V usage is TRBV4-1 and J usage is TRBJ1-4; 8 bases are shared with TRBD1. The CDR3 sequence is 14 residues long. Germline assignment: CDR1 MGHRA and CDR2 YSYEKL. V was clipped by 4 bases and J by 7 bases; unmatched bases: 5. The CDR3 loop is CASSLRTGTEKLFF. In DNA, the CDR3 is TGCGCCAGCAGCCTGCGGACAGGGACTGAAAAACTGTTTTTT.

The rearrangement uses TRBV10-1 and TRBJ2-7; tentatively, D is TRBD1 or TRBD2 (6 bases each). This CDR3 region has 13 residues. V gave up 7 bases and J gave up 5 bases, with 15 bases separating them. Germline CDR1 and CDR2: WNHNN and SYGVQD (reference sequence). CDR3 bases: TGCGCCAGCAAGGGAGGCCAGGGGAACGAGCAGTACTTC. Translation gives CASKGGQGNEQYF.

The V and J genes are TRBV12-3 or TRBV12-4 and TRBJ2-5, with 7 nucleotides matching TRBD2. J was trimmed by 4 bases and V by 3 bases; bases with no gene match: 2. The CDR3 is made up of 13 amino acids. The CDR3 nucleotides read TGTGCCAGCAGTTTTGGGGGGGGAGAGACCCAGTACTTC. Protein sequence: CASSFGGGETQYF.

This clone has only one observation. The chain couples TRBV7-3 to TRBJ2-3, with 7 bases that match TRBD2. The ends lost 11 bases at V and 4 bases at J; junction bases unmatched: 12. Looked up from germline, CDR1 is SGHTA and CDR2 is FQGTGA. This CDR3 contains 14 residues. CDR3 protein: CAGGEGRKADTQYF. The CDR3 coding sequence is TGTGCCGGGGGGGAAGGGCGAAAGGCAGATACGCAGTATTTT.

The sample holds one count of this clone. The chain couples TRBV6-6 to TRBJ1-2; possibly TRBD1 for D (6 bases). CDR3 length: 12 residues. Germline V lookup: CDR1 MNHNY, CDR2 SVGAGI (reference sequence). CDR3 region: CGGASSNYGYTF. The CDR3 nucleotides are TGTGGGGGGGCTTCTTCTAACTATGGCTACACCTTC.

The rearrangement joins TRBV19 to TRBJ2-3; TRBD1 or TRBD2 may be the D gene (5 bases each). Per germline, CDR1 LNHDA and CDR2 SQIVND (reference sequence). The V and J ends lost 2 bases and 1 base respectively, with 13 bases between them. The CDR3 length is 16 residues. In DNA form, the CDR3 reads TGTGCCAGTAGTATAAATCCCGGGGCGGGCACAGATACGCAGTATTTT. It encodes CASSINPGAGTDTQYF. The variable domain in full, with the rest retrieved from reference TRBV19 and TRBJ2-3, is DGGITQSPKYLFRKEGQNVTLSCEQNLNHDAMYWYRQDPGQGLRLIYYSQIVNDFQKGDIAEGYSVSREKKESFPLTVTSAQKNPTAFYLCASSINPGAGTDTQYFGPGTRLTVL.

The chain carries TRBV2 and TRBJ1-6; D gene ambiguous. CDR1 is SNHLY, CDR2 FYNNEI, per germline. The CDR3 is 12 amino acids. Deletions cut 7 bases from V and 7 bases from J, with 8 bases between. The CDR3 reads CASKGENSPLHF. CDR3 coding DNA: TGTGCCAGCAAGGGTGAGAATTCACCCCTCCACTTT.

V gene TRBV3-1 (or the pseudogene TRBV3-2) combines with J gene TRBJ2-2; 9 nucleotides align to TRBD2. Losses at the gene ends were 2 bases for V and 5 bases for J; bases not matched to a gene: 6. The CDR3 is 16 amino acids. CDR1 is LGHDT, CDR2 YNNKEL, per germline (reference sequence). The CDR3 region has the DNA TGTGCCAGCAGCCAACGAGGCGGGGGGGCGACCGGGGAGCTGTTTTTT. Its protein is CASSQRGGGATGELFF.